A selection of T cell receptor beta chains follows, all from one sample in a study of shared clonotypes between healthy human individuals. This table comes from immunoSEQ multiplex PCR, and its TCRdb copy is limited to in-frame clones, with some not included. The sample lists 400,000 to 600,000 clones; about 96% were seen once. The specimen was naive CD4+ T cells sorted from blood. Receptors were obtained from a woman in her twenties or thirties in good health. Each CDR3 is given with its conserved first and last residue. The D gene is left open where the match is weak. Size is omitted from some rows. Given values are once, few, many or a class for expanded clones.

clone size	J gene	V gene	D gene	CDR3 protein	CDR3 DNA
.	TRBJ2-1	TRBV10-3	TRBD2	CATQSGRGTNEQFF	TGTGCCACCCAAAGCGGGAGGGGTACTAATGAGCAGTTCTTC
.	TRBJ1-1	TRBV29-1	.	CSVDLRDTNTEAFF	TGCAGCGTGGACCTACGGGACACGAACACTGAAGCTTTCTTT
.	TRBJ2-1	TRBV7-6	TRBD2	CASSLDGRGEQFF	TGTGCCAGCAGCTTAGACGGGAGGGGTGAGCAGTTCTTC
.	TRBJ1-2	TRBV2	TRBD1	CASMGLRTGLYGYTF	TGTGCCAGCATGGGTTTGCGGACAGGCCTCTATGGCTACACCTTC
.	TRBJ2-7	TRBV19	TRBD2	CASSKGGYNPYEQYF	TGTGCCAGTAGTAAGGGAGGGTATAACCCCTACGAGCAGTACTTC
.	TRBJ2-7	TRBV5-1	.	CASSFGGLNPYEQYF	TGCGCCAGCAGCTTTGGCGGCCTAAACCCCTACGAGCAGTACTTC
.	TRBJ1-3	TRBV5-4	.	CASSLQGVGGNTIYF	TGTGCCAGCAGCTTACAGGGAGTAGGTGGAAACACCATATATTTT
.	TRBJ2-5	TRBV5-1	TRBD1	CASSWNTGGLETQYF	TGCGCCAGCAGCTGGAACACAGGGGGCCTAGAGACCCAGTACTTC
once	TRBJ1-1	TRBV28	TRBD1	CASSHPGTGGTEAFF	TGTGCCAGCAGTCACCCCGGGACAGGGGGAACTGAAGCTTTCTTT
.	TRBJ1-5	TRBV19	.	CASTLADGSNQPQHF	TGTGCCAGTACCCTTGCCGACGGCAGCAATCAGCCCCAGCATTTT
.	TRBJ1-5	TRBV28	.	CASSTHYSNQPQHF	TGTGCCAGCAGTACCCATTATAGCAATCAGCCCCAGCATTTT
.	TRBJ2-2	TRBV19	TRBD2	CASSLRLWREGNTGELFF	TGTGCCAGTAGTCTCAGATTGTGGCGGGAGGGAAACACCGGGGAGCTGTTTTTT
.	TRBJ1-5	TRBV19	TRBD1	CASTRTGLDQPQHF	TGTGCCAGTACCCGGACAGGACTCGATCAGCCCCAGCATTTT
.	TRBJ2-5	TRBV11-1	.	CASSLGETQYF	TGTGCCAGCAGCTTGGGAGAGACCCAGTACTTC
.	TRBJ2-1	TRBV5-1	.	CASSRGQSYNEQFF	TGCGCCAGCAGCCGGGGTCAGTCCTACAATGAGCAGTTCTTC
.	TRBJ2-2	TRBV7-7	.	CASSLGFTGELFF	TGTGCCAGCAGCTTAGGGTTCACCGGGGAGCTGTTTTTT
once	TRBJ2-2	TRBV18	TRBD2	CASSRLLAGGAGELFF	TGTGCCAGCTCACGACTACTAGCGGGAGGCGCCGGGGAGCTGTTTTTT
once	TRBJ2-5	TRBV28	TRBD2	CASSLAGGETQYF	TGTGCCAGCAGTTTGGCGGGAGGAGAGACCCAGTACTTC
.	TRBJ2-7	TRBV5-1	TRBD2	CASSLGTSGRASVTYEQYF	TGCGCCAGCAGCTTGGGGACTAGCGGGAGGGCCTCGGTAACCTACGAGCAGTACTTC
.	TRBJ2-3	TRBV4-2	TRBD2	CASSQDPGTSGTINTQYF	TGTGCCAGCAGCCAAGACCCGGGGACTAGCGGGACCATTAATACGCAGTATTTT
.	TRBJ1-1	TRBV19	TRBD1	CASRSRGGRTEAFF	TGTGCCAGTAGAAGCAGGGGGGGCCGGACTGAAGCTTTCTTT
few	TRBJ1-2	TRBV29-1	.	CSVGQPSYGYTF	TGCAGCGTTGGACAGCCCAGCTATGGCTACACCTTC
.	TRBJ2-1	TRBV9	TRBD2	CASSPPGGYNEQFF	TGTGCCAGCAGCCCTCCGGGAGGGTACAATGAGCAGTTCTTC
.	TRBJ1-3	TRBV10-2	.	CASRDGSGNTIYF	TGCGCCAGCAGGGACGGCTCTGGAAACACCATATATTTT
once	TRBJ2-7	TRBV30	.	CAWSVGGTIYEQYF	TGTGCCTGGAGTGTAGGGGGGACCATTTACGAGCAGTACTTC
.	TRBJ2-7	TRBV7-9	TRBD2	CASSLRGEGYEQYF	TGTGCCAGCAGCCTCCGTGGGGAGGGCTACGAGCAGTACTTC
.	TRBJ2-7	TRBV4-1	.	CASSLVGDGTNSYEQYF	TGCGCCAGCAGCCTTGTCGGTGACGGGACAAACTCCTACGAGCAGTACTTC
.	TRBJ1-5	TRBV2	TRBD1	CASRGRDSRNQPQHF	TGTGCCAGCAGGGGGAGGGACAGCCGCAATCAGCCCCAGCATTTT
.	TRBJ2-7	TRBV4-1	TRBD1	CASSQEARDRKSEQYF	TGCGCCAGCAGCCAAGAAGCTCGGGACAGAAAGTCCGAGCAGTACTTC
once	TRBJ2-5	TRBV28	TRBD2	CASSQREGPRETQYF	TGTGCCAGCAGCCAGCGGGAGGGCCCTCGGGAGACCCAGTACTTC
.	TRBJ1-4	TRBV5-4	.	CASSSPGYNEKLFF	TGTGCCAGCAGCTCACCGGGTTACAATGAAAAACTGTTTTTT
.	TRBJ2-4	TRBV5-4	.	CASSLDYAKNIQYF	TGTGCCAGCAGCTTAGACTATGCCAAAAACATTCAGTACTTC
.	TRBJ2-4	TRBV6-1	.	CASSEGVEGENIQYF	TGTGCCAGCAGTGAGGGGGTCGAGGGGGAAAACATTCAGTACTTC
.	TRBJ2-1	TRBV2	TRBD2	CASSEPSGYNEQFF	TGTGCCAGCAGTGAGCCTAGCGGATACAATGAGCAGTTCTTC
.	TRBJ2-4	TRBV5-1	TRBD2	CASSPSTAGNIQYF	TGCGCCAGCAGCCCGTCGACAGCGGGGAACATTCAGTACTTC
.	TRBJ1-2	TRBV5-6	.	CASSLVGAAYNYGYTF	TGTGCCAGCAGCCTCGTTGGGGCAGCTTATAACTATGGCTACACCTTC
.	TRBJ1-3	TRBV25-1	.	CASSDPGTSGNTIYF	TGTGCCAGCAGTGATCCAGGGACGTCTGGAAACACCATATATTTT
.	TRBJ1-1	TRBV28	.	CASTLSRGDTEAFF	TGTGCCAGCACCTTATCTAGAGGGGATACTGAAGCTTTCTTT
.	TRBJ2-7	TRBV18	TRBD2	CASSPPGLAGGLYEQYF	TGTGCCAGCTCACCACCGGGGTTAGCGGGAGGACTCTACGAGCAGTACTTC
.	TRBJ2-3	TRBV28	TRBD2	CASSPRRLAGGYTDTQYF	TGTGCCAGCAGCCCCCGTCGCCTAGCGGGAGGATACACAGATACGCAGTATTTT
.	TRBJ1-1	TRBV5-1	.	CASSPGGPMNTEAFF	TGCGCCAGCAGCCCTGGGGGTCCCATGAACACTGAAGCTTTCTTT
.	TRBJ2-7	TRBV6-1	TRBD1	CASSEAPGQPPYEQYF	TGTGCCAGCAGTGAAGCGCCGGGACAGCCCCCCTACGAGCAGTACTTC
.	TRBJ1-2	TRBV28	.	CASSLGGEVYGYTF	TGTGCCAGCAGTTTAGGGGGTGAGGTCTATGGCTACACCTTC
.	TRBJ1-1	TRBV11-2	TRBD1	CASSLGLRDRPNTEAFF	TGTGCCAGCAGCTTAGGCCTTAGGGACAGGCCTAACACTGAAGCTTTCTTT
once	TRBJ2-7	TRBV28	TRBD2	CASSYPSGTSGLRRTYEQYF	TGTGCCAGCAGTTACCCCTCCGGGACTAGCGGGCTCCGCCGAACCTACGAGCAGTACTTC
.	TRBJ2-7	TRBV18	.	CASSPEVTYEQYF	TGTGCCAGCTCACCCGAGGTTACCTACGAGCAGTACTTC
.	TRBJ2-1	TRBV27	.	CASSLVAFYNEQFF	TGTGCCAGCAGTTTAGTAGCGTTCTACAATGAGCAGTTCTTC
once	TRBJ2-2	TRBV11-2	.	CASSILIASSTGELFF	TGTGCCAGCAGCATACTGATTGCCTCGAGCACCGGGGAGCTGTTTTTT
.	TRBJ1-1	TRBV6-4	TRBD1	CASSVNDRGEAFF	TGTGCCAGCAGTGTTAATGACAGGGGTGAAGCTTTCTTT
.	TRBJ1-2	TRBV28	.	CASSTQSTGLRGYTF	TGTGCCAGCAGTACCCAGTCGACAGGTCTTCGGGGCTACACCTTC
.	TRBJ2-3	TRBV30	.	CAWSVFPYTQYF	TGTGCCTGGAGCGTTTTTCCGTATACGCAGTATTTT
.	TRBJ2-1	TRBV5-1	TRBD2	CASSKIAGGSYNEQFF	TGCGCCAGCAGCAAAATAGCGGGGGGTTCCTACAATGAGCAGTTCTTC
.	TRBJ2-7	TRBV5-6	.	CASSLAVDSANLVHEQYF	TGTGCCAGCAGCTTGGCCGTGGATTCCGCGAACCTAGTCCACGAGCAGTACTTC
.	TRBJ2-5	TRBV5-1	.	CASSFGARETQYF	TGCGCCAGCAGCTTTGGGGCACGAGAGACCCAGTACTTC
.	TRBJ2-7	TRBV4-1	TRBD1	CASSQENRGVGYEQYF	TGCGCCAGCAGCCAAGAGAACAGGGGTGTCGGGTACGAGCAGTACTTC